A selection of T cell receptor beta chains follows, all from one sample in a study of blood T cell repertoires in COVID-19. Measured with immunoSEQ multiplex PCR; TCRdb has only the in-frame clones, and not every one. This sample has around 420,000 clones, with approximately 88% found just once. The sequenced sample consisted of PBMCs or T cells enriched from blood (not recorded which). These TCRs come from a woman between 35 and 50 years old with acute COVID-19. Both conserved end residues are part of each CDR3. The order of the fields is D gene, J gene, clone size, V gene, CDR3 DNA, CDR3 protein. D genes are given only for firm matches. Clone size is not always given. Where it is, it says once, few, many or a class for expanded clones.

NA	TRBJ1-1	NA	TRBV12-3/TRBV12-4	TGTGCCAGCAGTTTAGGGAGGGGTACTGAAGCTTTCTTT	CASSLGRGTEAFF
TRBD1	TRBJ1-1	once	TRBV5-1	TGCGCCAGCAGCTTGGTCCTCCAAATCGGGACAGGGAAAGCAGCAGCTTTCTTT	CASSLVLQIGTGKAAAFF
TRBD1	TRBJ2-7	few	TRBV3-1/TRBV3-2	TGTGCCAGCAGCCAAGAGGCTTGGACAGGGGTCGAGCAGTACTTC	CASSQEAWTGVEQYF
NA	TRBJ1-3	NA	TRBV7-2	TGTGCCAGCAGCTTAACCACGGGCTCTGGAAACACCATATATTTT	CASSLTTGSGNTIYF
NA	TRBJ2-7	NA	TRBV12-3/TRBV12-4	TGTGCCAGCAGCAGGGCTCAGGACGAGCAGTACTTC	CASSRAQDEQYF
NA	TRBJ1-4	NA	TRBV5-5	TGTGCCAGCAGCACGGCTCCGGGAAACCTTAATGAAAAACTGTTTTTT	CASSTAPGNLNEKLFF
TRBD1	TRBJ1-2	NA	TRBV5-1	TGCGCCAGCAGCCTGATGAGGGGGCGTGATAGTGGCTACACCTTC	CASSLMRGRDSGYTF
NA	TRBJ1-5	few	TRBV30	TGTGCCTGGAGTGTTGGAGGGAATCAGCCCCAGCATTTT	CAWSVGGNQPQHF
TRBD1	TRBJ1-5	NA	TRBV15	TGTGCCACCAGCAGAGATCGTATATCGGGACAGTTCCTTTTT	CATSRDRISGQFLF
TRBD1	TRBJ1-1	NA	TRBV9	TGTGCCAGCAGCGACGGGGGACAGGGAGGAGCGAGAGCTTTCTTT	CASSDGGQGGARAFF
NA	TRBJ1-2	NA	TRBV7-6	TGTGCCAGCAGCTTATCCGGAGTTAACTATGGCTACACCTTC	CASSLSGVNYGYTF
TRBD2	TRBJ2-6	once	TRBV10-3	TGTGCCATCAGTCCCCGGGAGGGGAGCTCTGGGGCCAACGTCCTGACTTTC	CAISPREGSSGANVLTF
NA	TRBJ1-1	NA	TRBV10-2	TGCGCCAGCAGTGAGGAGGGTCGCGACACTGAAGCTTTCTTT	CASSEEGRDTEAFF
NA	TRBJ1-6	NA	TRBV30	TGTGCCTGGAGTGCCGACAGGAATTCACCCCTCCACTTT	CAWSADRNSPLHF
TRBD2	TRBJ2-3	NA	TRBV5-4	TGTGCCAGCAGCGACACGGGACTAGCGGGGGCAAATACGCAGTATTTT	CASSDTGLAGANTQYF
TRBD1	TRBJ2-7	NA	TRBV10-3	TGTGCCATCAGTGGGGACAGGGACTACGAGCAGTACTTC	CAISGDRDYEQYF
NA	TRBJ1-5	NA	TRBV6-1	TGTGCCAGCAGTGAAGCGCGCATGGTCCTCGTCGGCAATCAGCCCCAGCATTTT	CASSEARMVLVGNQPQHF
NA	TRBJ1-1	NA	TRBV4-2	TGTGCCAGCAGCCAAGTTGCGGCGGGGGACACTGAAGCTTTCTTT	CASSQVAAGDTEAFF
TRBD2	TRBJ2-7	NA	TRBV7-9	TGTGCCAGCACCGTGCTAGCGGGGGGCGGTGGCGAGCAGTACTTC	CASTVLAGGGGEQYF
NA	TRBJ2-2	NA	TRBV19	TGTGCCAGTAGTATAGAGAGACTAGGGTCCGGGGAGCTGTTTTTT	CASSIERLGSGELFF
NA	TRBJ1-6	once	TRBV2	TGTGCCAGCAGACCTAGGGGTTCACCCCTCCACTTT	CASRPRGSPLHF
NA	TRBJ1-5	few	TRBV24-1	TGTGCCACCAGTGCTTCCGGTCAGCCCCAGCATTTT	CATSASGQPQHF
TRBD1	TRBJ2-7	NA	TRBV4-1	TGCGCCAGCAGCTTCCTATCAACAGGGGTCGAGCAGTACTTC	CASSFLSTGVEQYF
NA	TRBJ2-5	NA	TRBV2	TGTGCCAGCAGGATAGGGGGAGAGACCCAGTACTTC	CASRIGGETQYF
TRBD1	TRBJ1-2	NA	TRBV2	TGTGCCAGCAGCGGAAACAGGGGTTCATCGACTGGCTACACCTTC	CASSGNRGSSTGYTF
NA	TRBJ1-2	NA	TRBV12-3/TRBV12-4	TGTGCCAGCAGCCTCGGTGCCTATGGCTACACCTTC	CASSLGAYGYTF
TRBD2	TRBJ2-2	NA	TRBV5-6	TGTGCCAGCAGCTTGTACGGGGGGACTAACACCGGGGAGCTGTTTTTT	CASSLYGGTNTGELFF